One sample yielded the 6 T cell receptor beta chains listed below, sequenced in a study of T cell changes during pregnancy in multiple sclerosis. Clones were read by immunoSEQ multiplex PCR, and TCRdb kept only the in-frame ones, dropping some. In the table there are about 25,000 clones, about nine tenths of which are singletons. This sample comprised CD8+ T cells from peripheral blood mononuclear cells, obtained in the third trimester of pregnancy. The receptors shown here come from a female donor in good health, enrolled as a control in a pregnancy study.

This chain joins TRBV27 and TRBJ2-1; D uncertain. Looked up from germline, CDR1 is MNHEY and CDR2 is SMNVEV (reference sequence). There are 11 residues in the CDR3. The V gene lost 8 bases and the J gene lost 3 bases, with 5 bases spanning the gap. CDR3 bases: TGTGCCAGCTCAAACTACAATGAGCAGTTCTTC. It encodes CASSNYNEQFF.

The V gene is TRBV2, the J gene TRBJ1-2; no reliable D call. V shed 8 bases and J shed 9 bases, with 13 bases lying between them. The CDR3 contains 11 residues. Germline CDR1 SNHLY, CDR2 FYNNEI. The CDR3 bases are TGTGCCAGCGAGGTTGGGAGCAGCTACACCTTC. As protein: CASEVGSSYTF. Based on the CDR3 plus reference TRBV2 and TRBJ1-2, the full variable domain is EPEVTQTPSHQVTQMGQEVILRCVPISNHLYFYWYRQILGQKVEFLVSFYNNEISEKSEIFDDQFSVERPDGSNFTLKIRSTKLEDSAMYFCASEVGSSYTFGSGTRLTVV.

CDR3 coding DNA: TGCGCCAGCAAGGCCTCGCGGGGGAAAACAGATACGCAGTATTTT. As protein: CASKASRGKTDTQYF. The rearrangement uses TRBV5-1 and TRBJ2-3; 7 positions match TRBD2. V was clipped by 6 bases and J by 3 bases; unmatched bases: 10. The CDR3 contains 15 residues. Germline V gives CDR1 SGHRS, CDR2 YFSETQ.

V usage is TRBV28 and J usage is TRBJ2-7; 11 nucleotides match TRBD2. The CDR3 has 16 amino acids. Germline V gene data show CDR1 as MDHEN and CDR2 as SYDVKM. With V trimmed by 4 bases and J by 1 base, 6 bases remained unmatched. Written as DNA, the CDR3 is TGTGCCAGCAGTTCCAGGACTAGCGGGCAATCCTACGAGCAGTACTTC. This sequence encodes CASSSRTSGQSYEQYF.

This clone turned up a few times. This sequence joins TRBV7-3 and TRBJ2-1; TRBD2 matches 8 bases. V was clipped by 2 bases and J by 9 bases; unmatched bases: 9. From germline, CDR1 is SGHTA and CDR2 FQGTGA. There are 15 residues in the CDR3. This CDR3 reads CASSLEASGLSEQFF. The CDR3 nucleotides are TGTGCCAGCAGCTTAGAGGCTAGCGGGTTAAGTGAGCAGTTCTTC. Based on the CDR3 plus reference TRBV7-3 and TRBJ2-1, the full variable domain is GAGVSQTPSNKVTEKGKYVELRCDPISGHTALYWYRQSLGQGPEFLIYFQGTGAADDSGLPNDRFFAVRPEGSVSTLKIQRTERGDSAVYLCASSLEASGLSEQFFGPGTRLTVL.

The chain couples TRBV7-6 to TRBJ1-2, with D perhaps matching TRBD1 (5 bases). Trimming took 11 bases from V and 4 from J, leaving 17 bases between them. The length of the CDR3 is 13 residues. Germline V lookup: CDR1 SGHVS, CDR2 FNYEAQ. CDR3 protein: CAARQLGSYGYTF. In DNA, the CDR3 is TGTGCCGCCCGACAGCTCGGGAGCTATGGCTACACCTTC.